This T cell receptor (beta chain) was identified during a study of cytomegalovirus exposure and HLA in healthy donors. Study-level points and caveats: The study put 150 or so TCR beta chains on its list as cytomegalovirus-associated.

Trimming took off 5 bases at V and 1 base at J, with 11 bases between the two ends. The germline CDR1 and CDR2 sequences are LNHDA and SQIVND (reference sequence). The CDR3 consists of 14 residues. Primers included in the PCR were 60 Vbeta and 13 Jbeta primers. Repertoires were generated with immunoSEQ multiplex PCR, while TCRdb's copy carries only in-frame clones and drops some. The profile shows over 200,000 clones, approximately 70% of them singletons. With regard to this clone: What it binds is unknown.

The chain carries TRBV19 and TRBJ2-5; possible D gene TRBD2, 5 bases. The specimen sequenced was PBMCs. This sequence originates from a man in his forties in good health and CMV-seropositive. The CDR3 DNA is TGTGCCAGTAGTGCTTCGGGATTCCAAGAGACCCAGTACTTC. This codes for CASSASGFQETQYF.